The 22 T cell receptor beta chains below were found in one sample sequenced in a study of blood T cell repertoires in COVID-19. TCRdb's copy holds only in-frame clones and misses some; the assay was immunoSEQ multiplex PCR. The table has 100,000 to 150,000 clones, about 88% seen once. Sequences were obtained from peripheral blood. The receptors derive from a human donor in a cohort sampled during active COVID-19.

The V and J genes are TRBV12-1 and TRBJ2-3; the D call in the table, TRBD2, was not verified against the DNA. TRBV12-1 is assigned pseudogene status. CDR3 length: 18 amino acids. The DNA of the CDR3 is TGTGCCAGCAGCTTTGCGCTCGCCAGGAGGGCTGGCACAGATACGCAGTATTTT. This encodes CASSFALARRAGTDTQYF.

V usage is TRBV3-1 (or the pseudogene TRBV3-2) and J usage is TRBJ2-5; a weak D match, TRBD2 (6 bases). Germline CDR1 and CDR2: LGHDT and YNNKEL (reference sequence). This CDR3 has 15 amino acids. V lost 0 bases, J lost 2 bases, and 10 bases lay in between. The chain's CDR3 is CASSQDWGVQETQYF. DNA of the CDR3: TGTGCCAGCAGCCAAGATTGGGGGGTACAAGAGACCCAGTACTTC.

As for this clone: One junction end disagrees with the germline gene, perhaps due to a read error. This chain links TRBV7-7 with TRBJ2-2; 9 nucleotides align to TRBD2. CDR1 is SSHAT, CDR2 FNYEAQ, per germline (reference sequence). The CDR3 covers 16 residues. CDR3 sequence (DNA): TGTGCTAGCAGCTCAACCGGGACTAGCATTCCCGGGGAGCTGTTTTTT. Translation: CASSSTGTSIPGELFF.

This clone was seen just once. The J gene is TRBJ2-5, the V gene TRBV6-5; 8 nucleotides align to TRBD2. The junction had 7 bases not matched to a gene; V was cut back by 0 bases and J by 4 bases. Germline V gene sequence: CDR1 MNHEY, CDR2 SVGAGI. This CDR3 comprises 16 residues. CDR3 sequence reads: CASSYSGAGGGETQYF. The CDR3, as DNA: TGTGCCAGCAGTTACTCGGGGGCGGGGGGCGGAGAGACCCAGTACTTC.

V usage is TRBV24-1 and J usage is TRBJ2-5; possibly TRBD2 for D (6 bases). Trimming removed 3 bases at V and 5 bases at J, with 12 bases between. Germline V gene lookup returns CDR1 KGHDR and CDR2 SFDVKD. This CDR3 spans 14 amino acids. The CDR3 here is CATSDRDLRETQYF. In DNA form, the CDR3 reads TGTGCCACCAGTGATCGGGACTTGCGGGAGACCCAGTACTTC.

This chain joins TRBV30 and TRBJ1-1, with 7 bases identical to TRBD1. Germline lookup yields CDR1 GTSNPN and CDR2 SVGIG (reference sequence). The V and J ends lost 0 bases and 1 base, in that order; junction bases with no gene match: 2. The CDR3 spans 14 residues. In nucleotides, the CDR3 is TGTGCCTGGAGTGTCAAGGGGGCGAACACTGAAGCTTTCTTT. It codes for CAWSVKGANTEAFF.

The chain employs TRBV15 and TRBJ2-7; TRBD1 agrees at 11 bases. CDR3 size: 16 residues. V shed 0 bases, J shed 5 bases, and the junction held 6 bases outside the gene matches. Looked up from germline, CDR1 is LNHNV and CDR2 is YYDKDF (reference sequence). DNA of the CDR3: TGTGCCACCAGCAGAGATCACAGGACAGGGGGCCACGAGCAGTACTTC. It is translated as CATSRDHRTGGHEQYF.

This clone was picked up one time. This chain links TRBV27 with TRBJ1-2; D not certain. Trimming shortened V by 5 bases and J by 2 bases, and 9 bases separated the two germline ends. The CDR3 contains 13 residues. Germline CDR1 is MNHEY and CDR2 is SMNVEV (reference sequence). The CDR3 DNA sequence: TGTGCCAGCAGTAAAACCGGGAACTATGGCTACACCTTC. Translating gives CASSKTGNYGYTF.

This rearrangement joins TRBV4-1 to TRBJ2-7; TRBD2 is a possible D gene (6 bases). There are 17 residues in the CDR3. Trimming left V 2 bases short and J 1 base short, with 18 bases between. Germline V gene sequence: CDR1 MGHRA, CDR2 YSYEKL. The CDR3 loop is CASSQTAAGIGSYEQYF. Here the CDR3 DNA reads TGCGCCAGCAGCCAAACCGCCGCGGGGATTGGGTCCTACGAGCAGTACTTC.

In this sample, this clone turned up once. The V gene is TRBV19, the J gene TRBJ1-3; 7 positions match TRBD1. Germline loops: CDR1 LNHDA, CDR2 SQIVND (reference sequence). Trimming at V came to 6 bases and at J to 5 bases, leaving 1 base not matched to a gene. The CDR3 spans 12 residues. The CDR3 loop is CASRQGRNTIYF. The CDR3 region has the DNA TGTGCCAGTAGACAGGGGAGAAACACCATATATTTT.

The chain uses TRBV11-2 and TRBJ2-7; no reliable D call. The CDR3 is 15 amino acids. V was cut by 0 bases and J by 4 bases, with 13 bases left in between. Germline V lookup: CDR1 SGHAT, CDR2 FQNNGV. This chain's CDR3 is CASSLDHSVVYEQYF. CDR3 nucleotides: TGTGCCAGCAGCTTAGATCACTCCGTAGTATACGAGCAGTACTTC.

This clone has a single count. The CDR3 sequence: CATQRGFTGELFF. As DNA, the CDR3 is TGCGCCACCCAACGGGGATTCACCGGGGAGCTGTTTTTT. The genes are TRBV10-2 and TRBJ2-2; D is possibly TRBD2 (5 bases). With 10 bases removed from V and 4 bases from J, the gap between germline ends came to 13 bases. The CDR3 spans 13 residues. Germline V gives CDR1 WSHSY, CDR2 SAAADI.

This clone appeared once. V is TRBV7-8 and J is TRBJ2-7; 8 bases fit TRBD1. Germline CDR1 reads SGHVS; CDR2 reads FQNEAQ. V lost 2 bases, J lost 3 bases, and 6 bases stayed unmatched. The CDR3 has 15 residues. The DNA for the CDR3 is TGTGCCAGCAGCTTATCCGCCAGGGGGCACTACGAGCAGTACTTC. Translation gives CASSLSARGHYEQYF.

The chain combines TRBV30 with TRBJ2-7, with a tentative D call TRBD2 (5 bases). The V end lost 2 bases, the J end lost 3 bases, and 14 bases lay between the germline ends. Germline values: CDR1 GTSNPN, CDR2 SVGIG (reference sequence). CDR3 length equals 14 residues. This CDR3 is CAWSPDMRVYEQYF. The CDR3 DNA is TGTGCCTGGAGTCCAGACATGCGGGTCTACGAGCAGTACTTC.

The CDR3 DNA follows: TGTGCCAGTCGTAAAAGCGGGGGCGCCACAGATACGCAGTATTTT. This codes for CASRKSGGATDTQYF. V is TRBV5-4 and J is TRBJ2-3; 8 bases are shared with TRBD2. Germline CDR1 and CDR2: SGHNT and YYREEE (reference sequence). The CDR3 runs to 15 residues. J was trimmed by 2 bases and V by 8 bases; bases with no gene match: 10.

The J gene is TRBJ1-2, the V gene TRBV2; D remains ambiguous. The CDR3 has 12 amino acids. V lost 7 bases and J lost 7, with 13 bases in between. In germline, CDR1 is SNHLY, CDR2 FYNNEI. CDR3: CASNLELSGYTF. CDR3 DNA sequence: TGTGCCAGCAACCTTGAGTTGTCTGGCTACACCTTC. The full variable domain, its missing parts supplied by reference TRBV2 and TRBJ1-2, is EPEVTQTPSHQVTQMGQEVILRCVPISNHLYFYWYRQILGQKVEFLVSFYNNEISEKSEIFDDQFSVERPDGSNFTLKIRSTKLEDSAMYFCASNLELSGYTFGSGTRLTVV.

The rearrangement joins TRBV10-2 to TRBJ2-7; 10 bases are shared with TRBD1. The germline gives CDR1 WSHSY, CDR2 SAAADI. CDR3 size: 12 residues. The ends lost 10 bases at V and 3 bases at J; junction bases unmatched: 3. In DNA form, the CDR3 reads TGCGCCACCAGGGACAGGGGCTACGAGCAGTACTTC. The encoded protein is CATRDRGYEQYF.

V usage is TRBV5-6 and J usage is TRBJ2-2; TRBD2 agrees at 9 bases. CDR1 SGHDT and CDR2 YYEEEE come from the germline V gene. Trimming at V came to 0 bases and at J to 6 bases, leaving 6 bases not matched to a gene. The length of the CDR3 is 16 residues. The CDR3 DNA reads as TGTGCCAGCAGCTTGGCGTGGCGGGAGGGCGCCGGGGAGCTGTTTTTT. Protein: CASSLAWREGAGELFF.

The rearrangement joins TRBV5-5 to TRBJ2-7; 9 positions match TRBD1. CDR1 is SGHKS and CDR2 is YYEKEE in the germline V gene (reference sequence). J gave up 2 bases and V 0 bases, and 3 bases lay outside the gene matches. The CDR3 loop spans 15 amino acids. The CDR3 DNA sequence: TGTGCCAGCAGCTTGGTTACAGGGGGCCCCTACGAGCAGTACTTC. It is translated as CASSLVTGGPYEQYF. Based on the CDR3 plus reference TRBV5-5 and TRBJ2-7, the full variable domain is DAGVTQSPTHLIKTRGQQVTLRCSPISGHKSVSWYQQVLGQGPQFIFQYYEKEERGRGNFPDRFSARQFPNYSSELNVNALLLGDSALYLCASSLVTGGPYEQYFGPGTRLTVT.

This rearrangement joins TRBV6-5 to TRBJ2-4; D is unclear. CDR3 size: 14 residues. V lost 7 bases, J lost 8 bases, and 18 bases lay in between. CDR1 and CDR2 (germline): MNHEY, SVGAGI. The CDR3 coding sequence is TGTGCCAGCACTGCTAGTCCTCTGTCTGACATTCAGTACTTC. This encodes CASTASPLSDIQYF.

V usage is TRBV25-1 and J usage is TRBJ2-3; D may be TRBD2 (7 bases). The CDR3 consists of 16 residues. Trimming shortened V by 1 base and J by 6 bases, and 17 bases separated the two germline ends. The germline V gene encodes CDR1 MGHDK and CDR2 SYGVNS. The CDR3 DNA reads as TGTGCCAGCAGTGAATCTAGGGGGGAGGGCCCGGATACGCAGTATTTT. It specifies CASSESRGEGPDTQYF. Complete variable domain (other parts from reference TRBV25-1 and TRBJ2-3): EADIYQTPRYLVIGTGKKITLECSQTMGHDKMYWYQQDPGMELHLIHYSYGVNSTEKGDLSSESTVSRIRTEHFPLTLESARPSHTSQYLCASSESRGEGPDTQYFGPGTRLTVL.

This chain uses TRBV19 with TRBJ1-1; TRBD1 is a possible D gene (6 bases). V lost 4 bases and J 4 bases, leaving 10 bases between the germline ends. Germline V gives CDR1 LNHDA, CDR2 SQIVND (reference sequence). CDR3 length equals 13 residues. The CDR3 here is CASSKWDITEAFF. CDR3 sequence (DNA): TGTGCCAGTAGTAAATGGGACATCACTGAAGCTTTCTTT.